A single count supports the clone carrying this T cell receptor beta chain. Its antigen is as yet unknown. During the collection period, no donor immune events like infections were recorded. The data were obtained in a study of identifying expanded T cells in peripheral blood. Overall study findings and caveats: Roughly two-week clone count variance significantly increased as total template count grew. Differentially abundant clones: 1 to 1.5 between replicates, about 15 at 2 to 3 weeks, 18 to 20 at four.

Generated by immunoSEQ multiplex PCR, the TCRdb table keeps only in-frame clones and is missing some. The table has roughly 56,000 clones, about four fifths seen once. The CDR3 is 14 amino acids. Germline V lookup: CDR1 MNHEY, CDR2 SVGAGI. Trimming left V 6 bases short and J 6 bases short, with 17 bases between. The J gene is TRBJ1-1, the V gene TRBV6-5; D is perhaps TRBD1 (5 bases). The specimen was blood. This receptor was obtained from a person aged 18-70 years in good health. The CDR3 loop is CASRPGQGWSEAFF. As DNA, the CDR3 is TGTGCCAGCAGACCGGGGCAGGGTTGGTCTGAAGCTTTCTTT.